One T cell receptor (beta chain) is described in this entry. The antigen is unknown. Naive CD8 isolation took CD45RO-negative cells positively selected for CCR7 and excluded terminally differentiated effector memory CD45RA+ cells. Each of the donors was a healthy adult who was HIV-negative and had not had a recent acute infection or vaccination. These data originate in a study of shared clonotypes between healthy human individuals. TCRdb's table, derived via immunoSEQ multiplex PCR, lists solely in-frame clones and lacks some. The repertoire holds some 2.1 million clones, with about 94% as singletons. Whole-study findings and limits: Generally, estimated richness proved larger in naive subsets than it did in memory subsets.

Germline V gene lookup returns CDR1 MNHEY and CDR2 SMNVEV (reference sequence). V was pared by 5 bases and J by 4 bases, with 20 bases between. The CDR3 is 16 residues long. This chain uses TRBV27 with TRBJ1-2; D is unresolved. Sequences were obtained from naive CD8+ T cells sorted from blood. This TCR derives from a man in his late teens or twenties in good health. CDR3 DNA: TGTGCCAGCAGTCCGTCGATCGGCAGCTTAGTCTATGGCTACACCTTC. This gives the protein CASSPSIGSLVYGYTF.